One and the same sample provided the 19 T cell receptor beta chains below, sequenced in a study of Ad26.COV2.S vaccination and SARS-CoV-2 variants. Stated treatment: roughly 18 received Ad26.COV2.S at low or high dose, single or two shots; roughly five received placebo; per-sample allocation not given. Repertoires come from day 63 after the first vaccine or placebo injection. Only in-frame clones appear in the TCRdb table, and some are missing; sequencing was by immunoSEQ multiplex PCR. Altogether roughly 420,000 clones are present, 75% to 90% being singletons, with the ten largest covering approximately 2.5%. The sample consisted of peripheral blood, taken in a trial of Ad26.COV2.S vaccine versus placebo. These receptors were obtained from a person aged 18 to 59 who received the Ad26.COV2.S COVID-19 vaccine or a placebo.

J is TRBJ2-3 and V is TRBV5-6; D is undetermined. The germline CDR1 and CDR2 sequences are SGHDT and YYEEEE. V shed 2 bases and J shed 2 bases, with 9 bases lying between them. There are 14 residues in the CDR3. In DNA, the CDR3 is TGTGCCAGCAGCTTAGGTGGTTTCACAGATACGCAGTATTTT. Protein sequence: CASSLGGFTDTQYF.

The genes are TRBV19 and TRBJ1-1; perhaps TRBD1 as D (6 bases). Trimming pared 3 bases from V and 12 bases from J, leaving 14 bases between. Germline V gene sequence: CDR1 LNHDA, CDR2 SQIVND (reference sequence). The CDR3 consists of 12 residues. The CDR3 is CASSIVQGWSFF. CDR3 bases: TGTGCCAGTAGTATTGTACAGGGTTGGTCTTTCTTT.

In this sample, this clone turned up a few times. Other nucleotide sequences from this sample produce the same CDR3. The rearrangement uses TRBV5-1 and TRBJ1-2; the D gene is possibly TRBD1 (6 bases). V shed 1 base and J shed 5 bases, with 6 bases lying between them. From germline, CDR1 is SGHRS and CDR2 YFSETQ. This CDR3 is 12 amino acids long. CDR3 protein: CASSLTGYGYTF. The CDR3 DNA sequence: TGCGCCAGCAGCTTGACAGGGTATGGCTACACCTTC.

The gene calls are TRBV9 and TRBJ2-3; D is unresolved. The CDR3 length is 12 residues. Germline V gives CDR1 SGDLS, CDR2 YYNGEE. V gave up 1 base and J gave up 6 bases, with 6 bases separating them. The CDR3 region is CASSVSGDTQYF. Written as DNA, the CDR3 is TGTGCCAGCAGCGTAAGTGGCGATACGCAGTATTTT.

The count of this clone is one. The chain links TRBV5-1 to TRBJ2-5; D tentatively reads TRBD1 or TRBD2 (5 bases each). CDR3 size: 13 residues. V was pared by 2 bases and J by 4 bases, with 9 bases between. The germline V gene encodes CDR1 SGHRS and CDR2 YFSETQ. The CDR3 DNA sequence: TGCGCCAGCAGCTTAGGGGAGTTAGAGACCCAGTACTTC. Protein sequence: CASSLGELETQYF.

The chain employs TRBV28 and TRBJ2-7, with 10 positions matching TRBD1. The CDR3 is 15 amino acids. CDR1 and CDR2 (germline): MDHEN, SYDVKM. V trimming: 4 bases; J trimming: 2 bases; junction bases outside the gene matches: 5. DNA of the CDR3: TGTGCCAGCAGTTATAGACAGGGGGCCACCTACGAGCAGTACGTC. It specifies CASSYRQGATYEQYV.

The V gene is TRBV9, the J gene TRBJ2-3, with D unresolved. Trimming pared 0 bases from V and 3 bases from J, leaving 17 bases between. The CDR3 length is 17 residues. Per germline, CDR1 SGDLS and CDR2 YYNGEE. CDR3 in amino acids: CASSVGPPGSYTDTQYF. CDR3 bases: TGTGCCAGCAGCGTAGGTCCCCCCGGATCCTATACAGATACGCAGTATTTT.

This clone was seen just once. This chain's CDR3 is CATSDLTGFGCEQYV. The CDR3 DNA sequence: TGTGCCACCAGTGACCTAACAGGGTTTGGGTGCGAGCAGTACGTC. The chain carries TRBV24-1 and TRBJ2-7; D might be TRBD1 (6 bases). This CDR3 contains 15 residues. Germline V gives CDR1 KGHDR, CDR2 SFDVKD. V was shortened by 4 bases and J by 6 bases, with 18 bases between the two germline ends.

The chain recombines TRBV6-2 or TRBV6-3 with TRBJ1-2, with unresolved D. With 0 bases removed from V and 2 bases from J, the gap between germline ends came to 16 bases. The CDR3 has 17 amino acids. Germline CDR1 is MNHEY and CDR2 is SVGEGT. This chain's CDR3 is CASSYSRISAANYGYTF. CDR3 nucleotides: TGTGCCAGCAGTTACTCGAGAATAAGCGCGGCCAACTATGGCTACACCTTC.

The chain has TRBV5-5 and TRBJ2-5, with 7 nucleotides matching TRBD2. The CDR3 contains 19 residues. Germline CDR1 reads SGHKS; CDR2 reads YYEKEE (reference sequence). The V segment lost 2 bases and the J segment 3 bases; nucleotides outside the gene matches: 19. The CDR3: CASSFRASIFLAEEETQYF. The CDR3 DNA reads as TGTGCCAGCAGCTTCCGAGCCTCTATCTTTCTAGCGGAAGAAGAGACCCAGTACTTC.

This chain uses TRBV5-1 with TRBJ2-1; D is possibly TRBD2 (5 bases). Trimming stripped 2 bases from V and 3 bases from J, with 12 bases between. CDR3 length: 15 amino acids. Germline CDR1 and CDR2: SGHRS and YFSETQ. The CDR3 region has the DNA TGCGCCAGCAGCTTTGGTCTAGCTAACTACAATGAGCAGTTCTTC. This sequence encodes CASSFGLANYNEQFF. The variable domain in full, completed from reference TRBV5-1 and TRBJ2-1, reads KAGVTQTPRYLIKTRGQQVTLSCSPISGHRSVSWYQQTPGQGLQFLFEYFSETQRNKGNFPGRFSGRQFSNSRSEMNVSTLELGDSALYLCASSFGLANYNEQFFGPGTRLTVL.

The chain is built from TRBV7-8 and TRBJ1-2; D remains unclear. CDR1 is SGHVS and CDR2 is FQNEAQ in the germline V gene. Trimming shortened V by 1 base and J by 4 bases, and 4 bases separated the two germline ends. The CDR3 runs to 12 residues. This CDR3 is CASSLDTYGYTF. CDR3 nucleotides: TGTGCCAGCAGCTTAGACACCTATGGCTACACCTTC.

V usage is TRBV4-1 and J usage is TRBJ1-2; the D is unclear. Germline V gene lookup returns CDR1 MGHRA and CDR2 YSYEKL. Trimming took 4 bases from V and 4 from J, leaving 19 bases between them. The CDR3 contains 16 residues. Here the CDR3 DNA reads TGCGCCAGCAGCCTCGTTAATTCCAGGTTTTTCTATGGCTACACCTTC. It encodes CASSLVNSRFFYGYTF.

The genes are TRBV24-1 and TRBJ1-2, with D maybe TRBD1 (5 bases). The V and J ends lost 5 bases and 7 bases respectively, with 16 bases between them. Germline V lookup: CDR1 KGHDR, CDR2 SFDVKD. The length of the CDR3 is 14 residues. Here the CDR3 DNA reads TGTGCCACCAGTGCACAGGTTCCTTTTTTTGGCTACACCTTC. It encodes CATSAQVPFFGYTF.

This clone showed up just once. The V and J genes are TRBV2 and TRBJ2-2; D is uncertain. The CDR3 consists of 16 residues. In germline, CDR1 is SNHLY, CDR2 FYNNEI. V lost 2 bases, J lost 0 bases, and 10 bases lay in between. CDR3 in amino acids: CASSERKGPNTGELFF. CDR3 nucleotides: TGTGCCAGCAGTGAAAGGAAAGGACCGAACACCGGGGAGCTGTTTTTT.

The rearrangement links TRBV5-1 to TRBJ1-2; D call uncertain. CDR1 and CDR2 from the germline V gene are SGHRS and YFSETQ. The CDR3 has 16 residues. Trimming left V 1 base short and J 4 bases short, with 17 bases between. The CDR3 here is CASSLNGLGLGYGYTF. The CDR3 DNA reads as TGCGCCAGCAGCTTGAACGGACTTGGGCTTGGCTATGGCTACACCTTC.

This clone was seen only a few times. The chain employs TRBV7-9 and TRBJ1-4; 9 bases line up with TRBD1. V lost 5 bases, J lost 0 bases, and 10 bases stayed unmatched. The CDR3 contains 18 residues. From germline, CDR1 is SEHNR and CDR2 FQNEAQ (reference sequence). CDR3 loop: CASSERDRAPSTNEKLFF. The CDR3 coding sequence is TGTGCCAGCAGCGAAAGGGACAGGGCACCCTCAACTAATGAAAAACTGTTTTTT. Variable domain in full (rest from reference TRBV7-9 and TRBJ1-4): DTGVSQNPRHKITKRGQNVTFRCDPISEHNRLYWYRQTLGQGPEFLTYFQNEAQLEKSRLLSDRFSAERPKGSFSTLEIQRTEQGDSAMYLCASSERDRAPSTNEKLFFGSGTQLSVL.

The chain joins TRBV2 to TRBJ1-6, with D hard to call. V lost 5 bases and J lost 10, with 15 bases in between. In germline, CDR1 is SNHLY, CDR2 FYNNEI. The CDR3 loop spans 14 amino acids. The CDR3 protein is CASSSGFIGSPLHF. The CDR3 region has the DNA TGTGCCAGCAGTTCGGGCTTTATAGGGTCACCCCTCCACTTT.

V and J are TRBV11-3 and TRBJ2-1; 7 bases line up with TRBD1. The CDR3 is 15 residues long. Germline CDR1 SGHNT, CDR2 YENEEA. V dropped 2 bases and J dropped 7; count of bases not matched to a gene: 8. The CDR3 is CASSLFGTVSNEQFF. The CDR3 bases are TGTGCCAGCAGCTTATTCGGGACAGTGTCAAATGAGCAGTTCTTC.